The 18 T cell receptor beta chains reported below all come from one sample, sequenced in a study of T cells after yellow fever vaccination. From the 5' RACE reads, TCRdb called clonotypes with MiXCR, one entry per CDR3 protein. The sample yields 150,000 to 200,000 distinct CDR3 sequences, roughly 9.6% seen once. Sequences were derived from CD8+ T cells sorted from PBMCs, sampled 15 days after the yellow fever booster vaccination. The source is a man aged 18-30 years who received the YFV17D yellow fever vaccine.

This clonotype was observed many times. The genes are TRBV7-8 and TRBJ2-7, with D unresolved. Germline CDR1 SGHVS, CDR2 FQNEAQ. The CDR3 has 16 amino acids. V lost 1 base to trimming and J lost 5 bases, with 18 bases between them. In DNA form, the CDR3 reads TGTGCCAGCAGCTTAGACCCCCTAGTTTTGCCCCACGAGCAGTACTTC. This sequence encodes CASSLDPLVLPHEQYF.

This clonotype was counted between two and nine times. The rearrangement joins TRBV30 to TRBJ2-1, with 10 bases lining up with TRBD1. Germline lookup yields CDR1 GTSNPN and CDR2 SVGIG (reference sequence). Trimming took 1 base from V and 4 from J; bases not matched to a gene: 7. CDR3 length: 16 residues. CDR3 nucleotide sequence: TGTGCCTGGAGTGCCCGACAGGGGGCCCTTTACAATGAGCAGTTCTTC. Translation gives CAWSARQGALYNEQFF.

This clonotype was counted between two and nine times. This chain's CDR3 is CASSSPTGNTEAFF. The CDR3 DNA follows: TGTGCCAGCAGTTCCCCGACAGGGAACACTGAAGCTTTCTTT. The chain links TRBV6-2 or TRBV6-3 to TRBJ1-1, with D possibly matching TRBD1 (6 bases). Germline values: CDR1 MNHEY, CDR2 SVGEGT. V was trimmed by 4 bases and J by 1 base, leaving 10 bases between them. The CDR3 sequence is 14 residues long.

CDR3 coding DNA: TGTGCCAGCAGACCACGGACGGATTCCTACGAGCAGTACGTC. It codes for CASRPRTDSYEQYV. This chain connects TRBV28 to TRBJ2-7; D uncertain. This CDR3 comprises 14 residues. The ends were cut back, 6 bases at V and 1 base at J, with 13 bases in the middle. CDR1 MDHEN and CDR2 SYDVKM come from the germline V gene.

This chain uses TRBV15 with TRBJ2-1; tentatively, D is TRBD2 (5 bases). In germline, CDR1 is LNHNV, CDR2 YYDKDF (reference sequence). V was shortened by 4 bases and J by 4 bases, with 14 bases between the two germline ends. The CDR3 covers 15 residues. CDR3 nucleotides: TGTGCCACCAGCAATGCGCCAGGAGGTTACAATGAGCAGTTCTTC. It translates to CATSNAPGGYNEQFF. Filled out from reference TRBV15 and TRBJ2-1, the complete variable domain reads DAMVIQNPRYQVTQFGKPVTLSCSQTLNHNVMYWYQQKSSQAPKLLFHYYDKDFNNEADTPDNFQSRRPNTSFCFLDIRSPGLGDTAMYLCATSNAPGGYNEQFFGPGTRLTVL.

This clonotype was detected only a few times. The chain carries TRBV24-1 and TRBJ1-1; D is possibly TRBD1 (5 bases). The CDR3 length is 12 residues. CDR1 and CDR2 from the germline V gene are KGHDR and SFDVKD. The ends were cut back, 9 bases at V and 5 bases at J, with 12 bases in the middle. The CDR3 DNA follows: TGTGCCACCGAAGAGGGACGGACTGAAGCTTTCTTT. Translated: CATEEGRTEAFF.

This clonotype was seen a handful of times. The chain recombines TRBV7-6 with TRBJ2-1; the D is unclear. This CDR3 spans 11 amino acids. CDR1 and CDR2 from the germline V gene are SGHVS and FNYEAQ. V was pared by 2 bases and J by 8 bases, with 4 bases between. DNA of the CDR3: TGTGCCAGCAGCTTAAACTATGAGCAGTTCTTC. It is translated as CASSLNYEQFF.

The chain employs TRBV12-3 or TRBV12-4 and TRBJ2-5; D is perhaps TRBD1 or TRBD2 (6 bases each). The ends were cut back, 1 base at V and 1 base at J, with 16 bases in the middle. The CDR3 covers 17 residues. The CDR3 spells CASSLVGSGQSQETQYF. Here the CDR3 DNA reads TGTGCCAGCAGTTTAGTGGGTAGCGGACAGAGCCAAGAGACCCAGTACTTC.

In this sample, this clonotype is medium-sized. The chain couples TRBV20-1 to TRBJ1-5; no clear D. The germline V gene has CDR1 DFQATT and CDR2 SNEGSKA (reference sequence). The CDR3 is 14 amino acids. V lost 0 bases to trimming and J lost 4 bases, with 10 bases between them. CDR3 sequence (DNA): TGCAGTGCTAGAGATTTGCCGGGTAATCAGCCCCAGCATTTT. Amino acids: CSARDLPGNQPQHF.

This clonotype was seen more than once but under ten times. The chain combines TRBV12-3 or TRBV12-4 with TRBJ2-1; no reliable D call. V was pared by 5 bases and J by 5 bases, with 10 bases between. This CDR3 is built from 13 residues. The CDR3 loop reads CASSTGPDNEQFF. CDR3 DNA: TGTGCCAGCAGTACCGGACCAGACAATGAGCAGTTCTTC.

V gene TRBV14 combines with J gene TRBJ2-5; D not resolved. Between the trimmed V and J ends, which lost 8 bases and 0 bases, there was a span of 10 bases. CDR1 is SGHDN and CDR2 is FVKESK in the germline V gene. CDR3 length equals 13 residues. CDR3 region: CASSSEYQETQYF. The CDR3 DNA is TGTGCCAGCTCCTCGGAGTACCAAGAGACCCAGTACTTC.

This clonotype was observed a few times. The genes are TRBV30 and TRBJ2-3, with TRBD2 identical over 11 bases. The ends lost 3 bases at V and 4 bases at J; junction bases unmatched: 9. The CDR3 length is 16 residues. CDR1 and CDR2 (germline): GTSNPN, SVGIG (reference sequence). CDR3: CAWSLATSGEPDTQYF. DNA of the CDR3: TGTGCCTGGAGCCTCGCGACTAGCGGGGAGCCAGATACGCAGTATTTT.

A few counts support this clonotype. The rearrangement links TRBV29-1 to TRBJ1-1, with 9 bases matching TRBD1. Trimming took 7 bases from V and 9 from J; bases not matched to a gene: 15. The germline CDR1 and CDR2 sequences are SQVTM and ANQGSEA. The CDR3 runs 14 residues. Written as DNA, the CDR3 is TGCAGCGGGGGGATGGGACAGGGCCCGAATCAAGCTTTCTTT. This translates into CSGGMGQGPNQAFF. Full variable domain (outside the CDR3, taken from reference TRBV29-1 and TRBJ1-1): SAVISQKPSRDICQRGTSLTIQCQVDSQVTMMFWYRQQPGQSLTLIATANQGSEATYESGFVIDKFPISRPNLTFSTLTVSNMSPEDSSIYLCSGGMGQGPNQAFFGQGTRLTVV.

The chain carries TRBV5-1 and TRBJ2-5; 7 bases are a match to TRBD2. This CDR3 is 17 amino acids long. CDR1 SGHRS and CDR2 YFSETQ come from the germline V gene. V lost 0 bases to trimming and J lost 5 bases; unmatched junction nucleotides: 13. DNA of the CDR3: TGCGCCAGCAGCTTGGTCGACAGCGGGACGGCTGGGGAGACCCAGTACTTC. Encoded protein: CASSLVDSGTAGETQYF.

Only a few counts were recorded for this clonotype. The rearrangement joins TRBV4-2 to TRBJ2-3, with TRBD2 matching 11 bases. Germline V lookup: CDR1 LGHNA, CDR2 YNFKEQ. The junction had 9 bases not matched to a gene; V was cut back by 4 bases and J by 6 bases. The CDR3 loop spans 16 amino acids. This CDR3 is CASSPFLAGGKDTQYF. DNA of the CDR3: TGTGCCAGCAGCCCGTTCTTAGCGGGGGGGAAGGATACGCAGTATTTT.

The gene calls are TRBV21-1 and TRBJ1-4; the D call TRBD1 from the table was never checked on the DNA. TRBV21-1 is shown as a pseudogene. The CDR3 has 16 amino acids. The CDR3 is CASSSCLDREDEKLFF. CDR3 DNA: TGTGCCAGCAGCAGTTGCCTGGACAGGGAGGATGAAAAACTGTTTTTT.

This chain joins TRBV5-1 and TRBJ1-6; 11 bases are shared with TRBD1. This CDR3 has 16 residues. CDR1 and CDR2 from the germline V gene are SGHRS and YFSETQ. V shed 5 bases and J 7 bases; nucleotides not matched to a gene: 8. CDR3 residues: CASRTPGTGGNSPLHF. CDR3 bases: TGCGCCAGCAGAACCCCCGGGACAGGGGGAAATTCACCCCTCCACTTT.

This clonotype was found a few times. This chain uses TRBV7-9 with TRBJ2-3; 7 positions agree with TRBD2. Germline V CDR1 and CDR2: SEHNR, FQNEAQ (reference sequence). The V and J ends lost 10 bases and 5 bases, in that order; junction bases with no gene match: 9. The CDR3 covers 13 residues. DNA of the CDR3: TGTGCCACCCGGGACTACCGCGGAGATACGCAGTATTTT. Translating gives CATRDYRGDTQYF.